The clone carrying this TCR beta chain was seen just once. As yet, its antigen is unknown. As every portion of the isolated RNA was reverse transcribed, the sequencing read expressed TCRB transcripts. Repertoires were generated with immunoSEQ multiplex PCR, while TCRdb's copy carries only in-frame clones and drops some. The profile shows over 200,000 clones, about a tenth of them singletons. The data stem from a study of beta chain features in type 1 diabetes. Study summary: Across the samples, 90 million to 120 million sorted cells were examined in total.

Regarding the study as a whole: When Type 1 diabetes patients were examined, their TCRB CDR3s proved moderately but significantly shorter in all four CD4+ subsets. Individuals with type 1 diabetes displayed fewer insertions and more deletions at VDJ junctions.

With V trimmed by 5 bases and J by 4 bases, 8 bases remained unmatched. The CDR3 totals 15 residues. Germline V CDR1 and CDR2: SGHTA, FQGTGA. The chain combines TRBV7-3 with TRBJ1-1, with 9 nucleotides matching TRBD1. Sequencing input: naive CD4+ T cells from blood. This clonotype was obtained from a man between 25 and 39 years old with type 1 diabetes. The CDR3 loop is CASSGQGYTSTEAFF. The CDR3 nucleotides are TGTGCCAGCAGCGGACAGGGGTATACTAGCACTGAAGCTTTCTTT.